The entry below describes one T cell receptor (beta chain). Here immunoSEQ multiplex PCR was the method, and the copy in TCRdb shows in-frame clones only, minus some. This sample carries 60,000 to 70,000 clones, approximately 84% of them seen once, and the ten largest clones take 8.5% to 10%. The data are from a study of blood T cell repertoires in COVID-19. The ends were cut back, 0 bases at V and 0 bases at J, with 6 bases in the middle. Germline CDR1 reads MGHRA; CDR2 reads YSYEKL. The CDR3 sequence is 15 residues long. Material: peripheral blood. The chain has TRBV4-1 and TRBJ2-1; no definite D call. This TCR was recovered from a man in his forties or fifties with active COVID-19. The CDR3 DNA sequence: TGCGCCAGCAGCCAAGACCGTAGCTCCTACAATGAGCAGTTCTTC. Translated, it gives CASSQDRSSYNEQFF.